What follows is one TCR beta chain and its context. The data are from a study of control samples from healthy donors and cancer patients. The method was immunoSEQ multiplex PCR; TCRdb's version includes in-frame clones alone and lacks a portion of them. The data show approximately 58,000 clones, approximately 89% seen once. After removal of 8 bases from V and 7 bases from J, the junction contained 4 bases not matched to a gene. This CDR3 comprises 14 residues. The V gene's germline CDR1 is LGHDT and CDR2 YNNKEL (reference sequence). The receptor was isolated from a woman aged 55-75 years with lung cancer. Specimen: PBMCs. The V gene is TRBV3-1 (or the pseudogene TRBV3-2), the J gene TRBJ2-1; TRBD2 agrees at 14 bases. The CDR3 region is CASRGTSGSNEQFF. The DNA of the CDR3 is TGTGCCAGCCGGGGGACTAGCGGGAGTAATGAGCAGTTCTTC.